A selection of T cell receptor beta chains follows, all from one sample in a study of T-cell memory formation after mild COVID-19. One entry per CDR3 protein results from TCRdb running MiXCR on the 5' RACE reads. The top ten hold around 13% of the sample, which has under 200,000 distinct CDR3 sequences, around a third seen once. Sequenced input: PBMCs or a T cell subset sorted from them (not recorded which). These TCRs come from an adult woman who had mild COVID-19 (a few samples of this study predate the infection). Cell type and time point are not known. The CDR3 runs from the conserved cysteine through the conserved F or W. A D gene is named only where the DNA matches it firmly. Clone size, where shown, is once, few, many, or a class for clones that have expanded.

d_gene	abundance	v_gene	j_gene	CDR3nt	CDR3aa
TRBD1	once	TRBV5-5	TRBJ2-7	TGTGCCAGCAGCTTGGGGGGACAGGGGACGCAGTACTTC	CASSLGGQGTQYF
TRBD1	few	TRBV2	TRBJ2-2	TGTGCCAGCCGACGAGAGGGACAGGGGGCGAGAAGCACCGGGGAGCTGTTTTTT	CASRREGQGARSTGELFF
-	few	TRBV30	TRBJ2-1	TGTGCCTGGGAGAGGACCCTCGGGGTTGAGCAGTTCTTC	CAWERTLGVEQFF
TRBD2	few	TRBV6-5	TRBJ2-2	TGTGCCAGCAGTTACCTAACTAGCGGGGTAATCGGGGAGCTGTTTTTT	CASSYLTSGVIGELFF
-	few	TRBV2	TRBJ1-2	TGTGCCAGCAGTGATGAGCGGGGGTACTATGGCTACACCTTC	CASSDERGYYGYTF
TRBD2	-	TRBV20-1	TRBJ2-5	TGCAGTGCCAGGGGACTAGCGGGGGAGGTTGTGGAGACCCAGTACTTC	CSARGLAGEVVETQYF
TRBD1	few	TRBV12-3/TRBV12-4	TRBJ1-5	TGTGCCAGCAACACACAGGGGGTGGGTAGTCAGCCCCAGCATTTT	CASNTQGVGSQPQHF
-	-	TRBV24-1	TRBJ1-2	TGTGCCACCAGCCCAGGACAGAATAACTATGGCTACACCTTC	CATSPGQNNYGYTF
-	-	TRBV7-6	TRBJ2-1	TGTGCCAGCAGCTTGAAACCGGGCCTGGTGTACAATGAGCAGTTCTTC	CASSLKPGLVYNEQFF
TRBD1	-	TRBV5-1	TRBJ1-1	TGCGCCAGCAGCCTCACCTCGACAGGGCCGAACACTGAAGCTTTCTTT	CASSLTSTGPNTEAFF
-	-	TRBV7-3	TRBJ2-1	TGTGCCAGCAGCTTAAGGGCAGGGTTTGGCAATGAGCAGTTCTTC	CASSLRAGFGNEQFF
-	few	TRBV7-6	TRBJ1-1	TGTGTTAATCCTCCTGCGACTGAAGCTTTCTTT	CVNPPATEAFF
-	-	TRBV24-1	TRBJ2-2	TGTGCCACCAGTGATCTGGAGCAGGGTTGGACCGGGGAGCTGTTTTTT	CATSDLEQGWTGELFF
-	-	TRBV6-1	TRBJ1-2	TGTGCCAGCAGTGAAGTCGGACGAAGGGCCCCGATCTATGGCTACACCTTC	CASSEVGRRAPIYGYTF
-	-	TRBV7-2	TRBJ2-7	TGTGCCAGCAGCCGAAGGGGGAGTTTTTACGAGCAGTACTTC	CASSRRGSFYEQYF
TRBD2	-	TRBV2	TRBJ2-3	TGTGCCAGCAGTGATGTAGCGGGGGGGCAAGATACGCAGTATTTT	CASSDVAGGQDTQYF
-	few	TRBV11-1	TRBJ2-1	TGTGCCAGCAGCTTAGCGAGGGTCAGGGCCAATGAGCAGTTCTTC	CASSLARVRANEQFF
TRBD2	-	TRBV5-1	TRBJ2-7	TGCGCCAGCAGCACGGATAGCGGGCCCTACGAGCAGTACTTC	CASSTDSGPYEQYF
-	few	TRBV11-3	TRBJ2-5	TGTGCCAGCGCCTCCTTATCCGAAGAGACCCAGTACTTC	CASASLSEETQYF
-	few	TRBV19	TRBJ1-2	TGTGCCAGTAGTACCAGGGGACGCGCAGTCGACTACACCTTC	CASSTRGRAVDYTF
TRBD2	few	TRBV20-1	TRBJ2-4	TGCAGTGCTAGCACGGGACTAGCGGGAAACATTCAGTACTTC	CSASTGLAGNIQYF
TRBD2	few	TRBV4-2	TRBJ2-3	TGTGCCAGCAGCCAAGATGCGTTGACTAGCGGTTGGGGCACAGATACGCAGTATTTT	CASSQDALTSGWGTDTQYF
TRBD2	-	TRBV14	TRBJ2-5	TGTGCCAGCAGAGGGAGCGGGGGGGCTGAAGAGACCCAGTACTTC	CASRGSGGAEETQYF
TRBD2	-	TRBV6-2/TRBV6-3	TRBJ2-7	TGTGCCAGCAGTTACGGGGAGGGGAGGACCTACGAGCAGTACTTC	CASSYGEGRTYEQYF
-	few	TRBV30	TRBJ2-3	TGTGCCTGGAGTGTTGGCGGGGAGCGAGATACGCAGTATTTT	CAWSVGGERDTQYF
TRBD2	-	TRBV7-9	TRBJ2-3	TGTGCCAGCAGCTCTCGGGGGGTTAGCACAGATACGCAGTATTTT	CASSSRGVSTDTQYF
-	-	TRBV25-1	TRBJ2-7	TGTGCCAGCAGTGAAGAAGGACAGTCCTACGAGCAGTACTTC	CASSEEGQSYEQYF
-	few	TRBV7-9	TRBJ1-1	TGTGCCAGCAGCTTAAGCGAGGGGGTGGCTTTCTTT	CASSLSEGVAFF
-	few	TRBV14	TRBJ2-7	TGTGCCAGCAGTGGCGATGACGAGCCTTTCTGGTACTTC	CASSGDDEPFWYF
-	medium-sized	TRBV5-1	TRBJ1-1	TGCGCCAGCTCGTCGGCACAGGTCACTGAAGCTTTCTTT	CASSSAQVTEAFF
-	few	TRBV5-1	TRBJ2-2	TGCGCCAGCAGCCGTCGACAGGACACCGGGGAGCTGTTTTTT	CASSRRQDTGELFF
-	few	TRBV24-1	TRBJ2-1	TGTGCCACCAGTGGGAGTAGCCTCGGGAATGAGCAGTTCTTC	CATSGSSLGNEQFF
TRBD2	-	TRBV24-1	TRBJ2-7	TGTGCCACCAGTGGAGTTAGCGGGTCGACTGGACTCGACGAGCAGTACTTC	CATSGVSGSTGLDEQYF
-	-	TRBV7-9	TRBJ2-3	TGTGCCAGCAGCCTCCACTATGGCGTTGCAGATACGCAGTATTTT	CASSLHYGVADTQYF
TRBD2	-	TRBV6-5	TRBJ2-5	TGTGCCAGCGGAGGGACTAGCGGGAGAGAGACCCAGTACTTC	CASGGTSGRETQYF
-	-	TRBV6-1	TRBJ1-4	TGTGCCAGCAGTGAAGCCCCTTGGGTGGGAGGTGAAAAACTGTTTTTT	CASSEAPWVGGEKLFF
-	-	TRBV5-6	TRBJ2-7	TGTGCCAGCAGCTTTGTTGCGGGGTCCTTCTACGAGCAGTACTTC	CASSFVAGSFYEQYF
TRBD2	-	TRBV10-3	TRBJ2-5	TGTGCCATCAGTGAAGGGCTAGCGGGGGCCAGTGAGACCCAGTACTTC	CAISEGLAGASETQYF
TRBD1	-	TRBV12-3/TRBV12-4	TRBJ1-5	TGTGCCAGCAGTTTAGGGGACAGTTACCTACTGCCCCAGCATTTT	CASSLGDSYLLPQHF
-	-	TRBV7-8	TRBJ2-5	TGTGCCAGCAGCCAGCTGGACGGAGAAGAGACCCAGTACTTC	CASSQLDGEETQYF
TRBD1	-	TRBV12-3/TRBV12-4	TRBJ2-3	TGTGCCAGCAGGGACAGGACAGATGGCACAGATACGCAGTATTTT	CASRDRTDGTDTQYF
-	-	TRBV7-9	TRBJ1-2	TGTGCCAGCAGCGAGCGGGCGGGCTATGGCTACACCTTC	CASSERAGYGYTF
TRBD1	-	TRBV10-3	TRBJ2-1	TGTGCCATCAGTGAGTCAGGGGGCGATGAGCAGTTCTTC	CAISESGGDEQFF
TRBD1	-	TRBV6-6	TRBJ1-1	TGTGCCAGCAGCCCAAGGACAGGGGGGACCACTGAAGCTTTCTTT	CASSPRTGGTTEAFF
TRBD1	few	TRBV5-6	TRBJ2-7	TGTGCCAGCAGCCGGACAGGAGTCTACGAGCAGTACTTC	CASSRTGVYEQYF
-	few	TRBV20-1	TRBJ2-4	TGCAGTGCTAGTGAGAGACTCAAAAACATTCAGTACTTC	CSASERLKNIQYF
TRBD2	few	TRBV10-3	TRBJ2-3	TGTGCCATCAGTAGCGGGGGGGGCACAGATACGCAGTATTTT	CAISSGGGTDTQYF
TRBD1	-	TRBV9	TRBJ2-5	TGTGCCAGCAGGCCGGGACAGACTAACGGGGAGACCCAGTACTTC	CASRPGQTNGETQYF
-	few	TRBV29-1	TRBJ2-3	TGCAGCGCAGGATGGACAGCCGGGACTAATACGCAGTATTTT	CSAGWTAGTNTQYF
-	few	TRBV24-1	TRBJ2-7	TGTGCCACCAGTGAGTCAGACGACGAGCAGTACTTC	CATSESDDEQYF
TRBD1	-	TRBV7-2	TRBJ2-3	TGTGCCAGCAGCCCTCTGGGACAGGGGAACACAGATACGCAGTATTTT	CASSPLGQGNTDTQYF